The present entry profiles one T cell receptor beta chain with its context. This entry belongs to a study of blood T cell repertoires in COVID-19. At the level of the study: There were acute and convalescent COVID-19 samples, and they came from the United States, Italy and Spain. PBMCs, B-cell-depleted T cells, or T cells provided the cDNA or gDNA that made up the material.

While infection was still active, Seattle patients were enrolled and then followed longitudinally. In the source study's methods: How many nucleated cells were present was estimated from reference gene primer amplification. Produced via immunoSEQ multiplex PCR; TCRdb's table is partial and in-frame only. That table supplies the V and J calls and clone size; D and trimming were determined from the DNA. The sample yields around 310,000 clones, 90% seen once. The CDR3 sequence is 15 residues long. The germline V gene has CDR1 MNHEY and CDR2 SVGAGI. V was pared by 1 base and J by 5 bases, with 9 bases between.

The V gene is TRBV6-5, the J gene TRBJ1-6; no clear D. Sequencing was done on a sample of peripheral blood. The sequence derives from a middle-aged woman with COVID-19, enrolled during active disease. Written as DNA, the CDR3 is TGTGCCAGCAGTTACTGGGCGTCCCATAATTCACCCCTCCACTTT. This translates into CASSYWASHNSPLHF.